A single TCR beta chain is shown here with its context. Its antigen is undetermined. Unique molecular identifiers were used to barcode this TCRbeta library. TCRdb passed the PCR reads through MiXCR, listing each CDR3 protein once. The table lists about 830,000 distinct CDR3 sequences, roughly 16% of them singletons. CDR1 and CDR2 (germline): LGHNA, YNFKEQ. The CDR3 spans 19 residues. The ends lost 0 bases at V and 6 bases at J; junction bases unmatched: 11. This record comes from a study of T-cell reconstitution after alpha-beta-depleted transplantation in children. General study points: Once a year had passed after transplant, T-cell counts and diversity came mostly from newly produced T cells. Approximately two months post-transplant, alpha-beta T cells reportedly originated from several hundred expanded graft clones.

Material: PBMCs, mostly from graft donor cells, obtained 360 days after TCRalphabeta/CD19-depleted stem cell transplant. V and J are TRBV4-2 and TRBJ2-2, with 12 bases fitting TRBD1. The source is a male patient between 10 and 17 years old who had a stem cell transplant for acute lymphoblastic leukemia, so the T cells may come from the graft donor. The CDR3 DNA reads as TGTGCCAGCAGCCAAGATCCGGGACAGGGGGCTAAGATGGCCGGGGAGCTGTTTTTT. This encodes CASSQDPGQGAKMAGELFF.